One sample yielded the 22 T cell receptor beta chains listed below, sequenced in a study of a mutant IDH1 vaccine in newly diagnosed glioma. The time point: baseline, week 1 (first vaccination visit). The treatment: pre-vaccination baseline after standard-of-care therapy. The data were produced by immunoSEQ multiplex PCR, yet TCRdb's version contains in-frame clones alone and is incomplete. The repertoire holds tens of thousands of clones, around 80% seen once, with roughly a fifth in the top ten. The sample was PBMCs, taken from a glioma patient treated with radiotherapy, temozolomide or both. The origin of the receptors is a man aged 30 to 45 with glioma.

This clone came up a few times. The J gene is TRBJ1-5, the V gene TRBV7-9, with D tentatively TRBD1 (6 bases). V was pared by 4 bases and J by 5 bases, with 12 bases between. Per germline, CDR1 SEHNR and CDR2 FQNEAQ (reference sequence). This CDR3 region has 14 residues. The CDR3 DNA follows: TGTGCCAGCAGCTATCCAGGGGAAGATCAGCCCCAGCATTTT. Protein: CASSYPGEDQPQHF.

The rearrangement joins TRBV5-1 to TRBJ2-7; TRBD1 matches at 7 bases. CDR1 and CDR2 (germline): SGHRS, YFSETQ. The CDR3 has 14 residues. J was trimmed by 4 bases and V by 4 bases; bases with no gene match: 8. CDR3 coding DNA: TGCGCCAGCAGCATTCCAGGACAGGAGTACGAGCAGTACTTC. It translates to CASSIPGQEYEQYF.

The chain links TRBV7-2 to TRBJ1-2; the D is unclear. CDR1 and CDR2 from the germline V gene are SGHTA and FQGNSA. The CDR3 covers 14 residues. The V and J ends lost 4 bases and 4 bases respectively, with 13 bases between them. CDR3 nucleotides: TGTGCCAGCAGCTCCTGGGGTCAGATCTATGGCTACACCTTC. Protein sequence: CASSSWGQIYGYTF.

This chain joins TRBV23-1 and TRBJ2-2; 7 nucleotides match TRBD2. TRBV23-1 is flagged as an ORF with uncertain function. The trim removed 0 bases at V and 4 bases at J, leaving 5 bases unmatched. The CDR3 is 16 amino acids. The CDR3: CASSQSCGRGTGELFF. The CDR3 region has the DNA TGCGCCAGCAGTCAATCTTGCGGGAGAGGCACCGGGGAGCTGTTTTTT.

Regarding this clone: Relative to the germline gene, one junction end is altered; a read error may explain this. The chain is built from TRBV30 and TRBJ1-5; D ambiguous. The CDR3 is 9 residues long. Per germline, CDR1 GTSNPN and CDR2 SVGIG (reference sequence). This chain's CDR3 is CAWSVPDSF. The CDR3 DNA sequence: TGTGCCTGGAGTGTACCTGATAGTTTT.

The CDR3 region is CASSLEMGYEQYF. The CDR3 coding sequence is TGTGCCAGCAGCTTAGAGATGGGCTACGAGCAGTACTTC. This sequence joins TRBV7-2 and TRBJ2-7; D gene ambiguous. The germline CDR1 and CDR2 sequences are SGHTA and FQGNSA. The CDR3 loop spans 13 amino acids. V lost 1 base and J 3 bases, leaving 7 bases between the germline ends.

The chain employs TRBV19 and TRBJ1-5; no reliable D call. V lost 8 bases to trimming and J lost 2 bases, with 13 bases between them. This CDR3 is 14 amino acids long. Looked up from germline, CDR1 is LNHDA and CDR2 is SQIVND (reference sequence). CDR3 protein: CASHAYSGNQPQHF. DNA of the CDR3: TGTGCCAGTCACGCCTATAGCGGCAATCAGCCCCAGCATTTT.

The chain couples TRBV5-6 to TRBJ1-1; possible D gene TRBD1, 6 bases. Germline CDR1 and CDR2: SGHDT and YYEEEE. The CDR3 loop spans 14 amino acids. Trimming left V 1 base short and J 3 bases short, with 10 bases between. CDR3 sequence reads: CASSLQGIYTEAFF. The CDR3 DNA follows: TGTGCCAGCAGCTTGCAGGGGATATACACTGAAGCTTTCTTT.

This chain connects TRBV13 to TRBJ2-3; no clear D. V was pared by 0 bases and J by 1 base, with 5 bases between. The CDR3 spans 14 residues. CDR1 and CDR2 (germline): PRHDT, FYEKMQ (reference sequence). The CDR3 region is CASSLGIRTDTQYF. In DNA form, the CDR3 reads TGTGCCAGCAGCTTAGGCATCCGCACAGATACGCAGTATTTT.

Written as DNA, the CDR3 is TGTGCCAGCATTGGGGTCGGAGAGACCCAGTACTTC. Translation gives CASIGVGETQYF. V gene TRBV2 combines with J gene TRBJ2-5; D is undetermined. This CDR3 is built from 12 residues. In germline, CDR1 is SNHLY, CDR2 FYNNEI. V dropped 7 bases and J dropped 4 bases, with 10 bases sitting between them.

The chain links TRBV19 to TRBJ1-1, with D tentatively TRBD1 (6 bases). Germline CDR1 reads LNHDA; CDR2 reads SQIVND (reference sequence). V was pared by 5 bases and J by 2 bases, with 15 bases between. This CDR3 is 15 amino acids long. In nucleotides, the CDR3 is TGTGCCAGTAGTGCCCGGGACATTCTAAACACTGAAGCTTTCTTT. This sequence encodes CASSARDILNTEAFF. The entire variable domain, with the rest obtained from reference TRBV19 and TRBJ1-1, is as follows: DGGITQSPKYLFRKEGQNVTLSCEQNLNHDAMYWYRQDPGQGLRLIYYSQIVNDFQKGDIAEGYSVSREKKESFPLTVTSAQKNPTAFYLCASSARDILNTEAFFGQGTRLTVV.

The chain recombines TRBV7-6 with TRBJ2-2; TRBD1 matches 12 bases. The CDR3 is 15 residues long. Germline loops: CDR1 SGHVS, CDR2 FNYEAQ. The ends lost 3 bases at V and 6 bases at J; junction bases unmatched: 2. This CDR3 is CASSLGTGGPGELFF. As DNA, the CDR3 is TGTGCCAGCAGCTTGGGGACAGGGGGCCCCGGGGAGCTGTTTTTT.

This rearrangement joins TRBV6-5 to TRBJ2-7; D may be TRBD1 (5 bases). The CDR3 length is 14 residues. Trimming left V 10 bases short and J 3 bases short, with 19 bases between. Germline loops: CDR1 MNHEY, CDR2 SVGAGI. The CDR3 loop reads CATRGIGVRYEQYF. Here the CDR3 DNA reads TGTGCCACCCGTGGGATAGGGGTTCGCTACGAGCAGTACTTC.

This clone has only one observation. V is TRBV4-1 and J is TRBJ1-6; 7 nucleotides line up with TRBD1. CDR3 length equals 17 residues. The trim removed 1 base at V and 8 bases at J, leaving 11 bases unmatched. Germline CDR1 MGHRA, CDR2 YSYEKL. The CDR3 is CASSQGPGQRIDSPLHF. The CDR3 region has the DNA TGCGCCAGCAGCCAAGGCCCGGGACAGCGGATTGATTCACCCCTCCACTTT.

The gene calls are TRBV7-8 and TRBJ1-4, with D unresolved. Trimming removed 5 bases from V and 6 bases from J, with 19 bases in between. The CDR3 covers 16 residues. Germline-derived CDR1 and CDR2 are SGHVS and FQNEAQ. CDR3 in amino acids: CASSRLWGALDEKLFF. The CDR3 DNA sequence: TGTGCCAGCAGCCGACTCTGGGGTGCCTTGGATGAAAAACTGTTTTTT.

In this sample, this clone turned up once. The chain carries TRBV2 and TRBJ1-5; D may be TRBD1 (6 bases). Germline CDR1 reads SNHLY; CDR2 reads FYNNEI. The CDR3 totals 15 residues. Trimming stripped 4 bases from V and 6 bases from J, with 16 bases between. CDR3 DNA: TGTGCCAGCAGTGCCCTACAGGGTGGGATTCAGCCCCAGCATTTT. Translated: CASSALQGGIQPQHF. The full variable domain, rest sourced from reference TRBV2 and TRBJ1-5, is EPEVTQTPSHQVTQMGQEVILRCVPISNHLYFYWYRQILGQKVEFLVSFYNNEISEKSEIFDDQFSVERPDGSNFTLKIRSTKLEDSAMYFCASSALQGGIQPQHFGDGTRLSIL.

This sequence joins TRBV19 and TRBJ1-5; tentative D call: TRBD1 (6 bases). V lost 1 base and J 9 bases, leaving 16 bases between the germline ends. CDR1 LNHDA and CDR2 SQIVND come from the germline V gene (reference sequence). There are 15 residues in the CDR3. The CDR3 sequence is CASSIGGGAHRPQHF. The CDR3 DNA follows: TGTGCCAGTAGTATAGGAGGGGGAGCACATCGGCCCCAGCATTTT. Filled out from reference TRBV19 and TRBJ1-5, the complete variable domain reads DGGITQSPKYLFRKEGQNVTLSCEQNLNHDAMYWYRQDPGQGLRLIYYSQIVNDFQKGDIAEGYSVSREKKESFPLTVTSAQKNPTAFYLCASSIGGGAHRPQHFGDGTRLSIL.

The chain recombines TRBV9 with TRBJ2-3; weak D call: TRBD1 (5 bases). V was clipped by 3 bases and J by 2 bases, with 13 bases between them. Germline V CDR1 and CDR2: SGDLS, YYNGEE. The CDR3 totals 15 residues. The CDR3 is CASSARAGFTDTQYF. In nucleotides, the CDR3 is TGTGCCAGCAGCGCCAGGGCTGGATTCACAGATACGCAGTATTTT.

As concerns this clone: The junction shows a germline mismatch at one end, possibly a read error. V gene TRBV29-1 combines with J gene TRBJ2-7, with D perhaps assigned TRBD1 or TRBD2 (6 bases each). The CDR3 is made up of 9 amino acids. Germline V gene sequence: CDR1 SQVTM, CDR2 ANQGSEA. The CDR3 spells CSVMDRGHF. In nucleotides, the CDR3 is TGCAGCGTTATGGATCGGGGGCACTTC.

V gene TRBV15 combines with J gene TRBJ2-7; 12 bases align to TRBD2. The germline V gene encodes CDR1 LNHNV and CDR2 YYDKDF (reference sequence). Trimming removed 0 bases from V and 4 bases from J; junction bases left unmatched: 19. The CDR3 has 21 amino acids. The CDR3 DNA reads TGTGCCACCAGCAGAGATAAGAGGACAGAGGGACTAGCGGGCCGAATTTACGAGCAGTACTTC. Translation: CATSRDKRTEGLAGRIYEQYF.

The chain joins TRBV30 to TRBJ1-3; unclear D gene. The V and J ends lost 3 bases and 0 bases respectively, with 3 bases between them. This CDR3 is built from 12 residues. Germline loops: CDR1 GTSNPN, CDR2 SVGIG (reference sequence). The CDR3, as DNA: TGTGCCTGGAGATACTCTGGAAACACCATATATTTT. This encodes CAWRYSGNTIYF.

The V and J genes are TRBV28 and TRBJ1-6; no clear D. Deletions cut 5 bases from V and 9 bases from J, with 17 bases between. Germline V gene data show CDR1 as MDHEN and CDR2 as SYDVKM. The CDR3 runs to 15 residues. This CDR3 reads CASSKDRIGSSPLHF. As DNA, the CDR3 is TGTGCCAGCAGTAAGGACCGAATCGGTAGTTCACCCCTCCACTTT.